What follows describes a single TCR beta chain. This record belongs to a study of blood T cells in healthy people across ages. The people who gave samples were healthy Caucasians from Russia, aged about 6 to 95. Trimming at V came to 1 base and at J to 3 bases, leaving 16 bases not matched to a gene. CDR1 and CDR2 (germline): SEHNR, FQNEAQ (reference sequence). The CDR3 is made up of 19 amino acids. PCR was performed a second time for about 7 to 12 cycles using a sample-barcoded 5' primer and a J-beta primer mix. TCRdb processed the 5' RACE reads anew with MiXCR; each CDR3 protein has one entry. The sample contains about 720,000 distinct CDR3 sequences, roughly 25% of which appear only once. This sample also appeared in a second study, on T cells of mothers and their children.

The sequencing sample was made of blood. The chain has TRBV7-9 and TRBJ2-5; TRBD2 matches 8 bases. This TCR came from a boy aged 5 to 17 in good health. The CDR3 sequence is CASSLVSGLAGLPKETQYF. Here the CDR3 DNA reads TGTGCCAGCAGCTTAGTGTCCGGTTTAGCGGGGCTACCTAAAGAGACCCAGTACTTC. Full variable domain (outside the CDR3, taken from reference TRBV7-9 and TRBJ2-5): DTGVSQNPRHKITKRGQNVTFRCDPISEHNRLYWYRQTLGQGPEFLTYFQNEAQLEKSRLLSDRFSAERPKGSFSTLEIQRTEQGDSAMYLCASSLVSGLAGLPKETQYFGPGTRLLVL.